This T cell receptor (beta chain) was captured in a study of cytomegalovirus exposure and HLA in healthy donors. The CDR3 spans 11 residues. Trimming took 5 bases from V and 6 from J, leaving 8 bases between them. CDR1 and CDR2 from the germline V gene are SEHNR and FQNEAQ (reference sequence). The table came from immunoSEQ multiplex PCR; TCRdb's copy has only in-frame clones and leaves some out. Here the sample spans over 100,000 clones, 80% to 90% being singletons. The chain links TRBV7-9 to TRBJ2-7, with no clear D. The sequencing input was PBMCs. The source of this sequence is a woman aged 18-30 years in good health and CMV-seronegative. CDR3 bases: TGTGCCAGCAGCGGTAGTAGCGAGCAGTACTTC. Translating gives CASSGSSEQYF.